What follows describes a single T cell receptor beta chain. This entry comes from a study of control samples from healthy donors and cancer patients. This CDR3 contains 16 residues. Looked up from germline, CDR1 is MGHRA and CDR2 is YSYEKL. Trimming shortened V by 1 base and J by 9 bases, and 16 bases separated the two germline ends. Assay: immunoSEQ multiplex PCR; the TCRdb copy retains only in-frame clones and omits some. In the table there are more than 60,000 clones, roughly 90% of which are singletons. The sequenced sample was PBMCs. J is TRBJ1-6 and V is TRBV4-1; possibly TRBD1 for D (6 bases). The TCR was taken from a man aged 60 to 75 with colorectal cancer. The CDR3 loop is CASSQVNQGRRSPLHF. The CDR3 bases are TGCGCCAGCAGCCAAGTCAATCAGGGGCGGCGTTCACCCCTCCACTTT.